The source of this TCR beta chain is a study of cytomegalovirus exposure and HLA in healthy donors. Researchers ran the PCR with 60 Vbeta and 13 Jbeta primers. Sequencing used immunoSEQ multiplex PCR; TCRdb keeps in-frame clones, though not all of them. The sample holds roughly 190,000 clones, 8.5% to 10% seen once. The V gene's germline CDR1 is LGHNT and CDR2 FRNRAP. This CDR3 has 14 residues. V shed 1 base and J shed 4 bases, with 8 bases lying between them. This clonotype was obtained from a woman aged 25 to 39 in good health and CMV-seropositive. Material: PBMCs. The chain employs TRBV12-5 and TRBJ2-4; D perhaps matches TRBD1 (5 bases). The CDR3 here is CASGLGTSKNIQYF. CDR3 nucleotides: TGTGCTAGTGGTTTGGGGACATCGAAAAACATTCAGTACTTC.